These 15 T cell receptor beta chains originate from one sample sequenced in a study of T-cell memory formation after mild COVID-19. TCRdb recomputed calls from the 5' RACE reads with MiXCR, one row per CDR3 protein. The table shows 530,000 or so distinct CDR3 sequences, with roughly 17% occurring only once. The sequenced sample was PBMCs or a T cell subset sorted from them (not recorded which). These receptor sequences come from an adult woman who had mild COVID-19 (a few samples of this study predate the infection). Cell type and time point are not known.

CDR3 loop: CASSLPGTVMTEAFF. The CDR3 DNA reads as TGTGCCAGCAGCTTACCCGGGACAGTGATGACTGAAGCTTTCTTT. V usage is TRBV7-9 and J usage is TRBJ1-1; 7 nucleotides agree with TRBD1. CDR1 SEHNR and CDR2 FQNEAQ come from the germline V gene (reference sequence). The CDR3 has 15 amino acids. With V trimmed by 2 bases and J by 5 bases, 8 bases remained unmatched.

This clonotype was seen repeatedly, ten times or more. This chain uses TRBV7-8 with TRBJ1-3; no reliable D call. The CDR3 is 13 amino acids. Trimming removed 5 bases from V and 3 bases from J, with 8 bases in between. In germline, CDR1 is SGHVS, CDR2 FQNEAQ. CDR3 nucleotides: TGTGCCAGCAGCCTGTATGTTGGAAACACCATATATTTT. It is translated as CASSLYVGNTIYF.

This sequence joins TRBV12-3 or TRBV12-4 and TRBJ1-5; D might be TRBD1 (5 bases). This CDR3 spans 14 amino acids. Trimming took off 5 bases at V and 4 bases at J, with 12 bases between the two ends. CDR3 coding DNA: TGTGCCAGCAGTGCACGCAGGGAAAATCAGCCCCAGCATTTT. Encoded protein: CASSARRENQPQHF.

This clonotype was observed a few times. CDR3 amino acids: CASKQSGGGYGYTF. CDR3 bases: TGCGCCAGCAAGCAGTCGGGAGGAGGGTATGGCTACACCTTC. The rearrangement joins TRBV5-1 to TRBJ1-2, with unresolved D. The CDR3 is 14 amino acids. Germline CDR1 reads SGHRS; CDR2 reads YFSETQ. V was clipped by 6 bases and J by 5 bases, with 17 bases between them.

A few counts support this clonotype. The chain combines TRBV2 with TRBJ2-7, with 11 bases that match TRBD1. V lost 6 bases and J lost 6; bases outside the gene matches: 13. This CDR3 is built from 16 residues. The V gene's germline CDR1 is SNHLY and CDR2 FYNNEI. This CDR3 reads CASRGTGGALLGEQYF. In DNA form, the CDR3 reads TGTGCCAGCAGGGGGACAGGGGGAGCCTTATTGGGCGAGCAGTACTTC.

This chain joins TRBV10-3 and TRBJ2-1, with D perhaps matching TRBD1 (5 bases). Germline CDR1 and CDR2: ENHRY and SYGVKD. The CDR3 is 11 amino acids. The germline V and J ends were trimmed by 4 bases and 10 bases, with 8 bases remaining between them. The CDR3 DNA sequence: TGTGCCATCAGTGGGACACGAGAGCAGTTCTTC. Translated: CAISGTREQFF.

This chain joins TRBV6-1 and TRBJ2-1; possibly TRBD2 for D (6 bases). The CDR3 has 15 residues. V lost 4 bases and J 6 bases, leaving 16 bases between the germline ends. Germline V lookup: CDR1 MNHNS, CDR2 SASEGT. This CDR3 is CASSAWDLVGNEQFF. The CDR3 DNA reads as TGTGCCAGCAGTGCGTGGGACTTAGTAGGCAATGAGCAGTTCTTC.

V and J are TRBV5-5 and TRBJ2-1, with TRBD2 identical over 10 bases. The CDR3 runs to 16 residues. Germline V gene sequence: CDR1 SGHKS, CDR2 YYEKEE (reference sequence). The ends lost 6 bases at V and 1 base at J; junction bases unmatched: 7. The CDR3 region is CASIPDSGGSYNEQFF. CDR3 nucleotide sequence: TGTGCCAGCATCCCTGATAGCGGGGGGTCCTACAATGAGCAGTTCTTC. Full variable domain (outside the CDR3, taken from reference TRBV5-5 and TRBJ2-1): DAGVTQSPTHLIKTRGQQVTLRCSPISGHKSVSWYQQVLGQGPQFIFQYYEKEERGRGNFPDRFSARQFPNYSSELNVNALLLGDSALYLCASIPDSGGSYNEQFFGPGTRLTVL.

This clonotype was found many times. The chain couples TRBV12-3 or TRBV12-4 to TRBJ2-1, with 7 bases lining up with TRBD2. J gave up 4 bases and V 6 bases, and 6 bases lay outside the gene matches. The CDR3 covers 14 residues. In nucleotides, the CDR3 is TGTGCCAGCAGCTTTGGGGGGGGGTACAATGAGCAGTTCTTC. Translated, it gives CASSFGGGYNEQFF.

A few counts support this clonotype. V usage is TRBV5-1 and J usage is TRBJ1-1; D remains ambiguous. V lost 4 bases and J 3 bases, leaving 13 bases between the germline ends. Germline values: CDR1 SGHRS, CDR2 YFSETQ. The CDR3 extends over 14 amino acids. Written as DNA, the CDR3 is TGCGCCAGCAGCCCGTTTTGGGCGGACACTGAAGCTTTCTTT. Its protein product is CASSPFWADTEAFF.

The DNA for the CDR3 is TGTGCCAGCAGCCCGAGATCGGGCGGCTACACCTTC. Residues: CASSPRSGGYTF. The chain carries TRBV9 and TRBJ1-2; no clear D gene. Trimming stripped 4 bases from V and 8 bases from J, with 12 bases between. Germline loops: CDR1 SGDLS, CDR2 YYNGEE. The CDR3 has 12 residues.

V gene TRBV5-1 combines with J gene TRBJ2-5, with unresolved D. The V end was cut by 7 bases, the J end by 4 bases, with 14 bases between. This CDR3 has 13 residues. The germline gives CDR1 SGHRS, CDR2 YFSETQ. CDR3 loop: CASGATWRETQYF. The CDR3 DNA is TGCGCCAGCGGCGCTACTTGGCGAGAGACCCAGTACTTC.

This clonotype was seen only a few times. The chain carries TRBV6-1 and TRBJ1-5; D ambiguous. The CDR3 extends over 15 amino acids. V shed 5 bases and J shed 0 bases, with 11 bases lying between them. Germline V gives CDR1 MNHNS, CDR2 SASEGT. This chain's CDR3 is CASSLHAYSNQPQHF. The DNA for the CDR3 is TGTGCCAGCAGTTTGCATGCCTATAGCAATCAGCCCCAGCATTTT.

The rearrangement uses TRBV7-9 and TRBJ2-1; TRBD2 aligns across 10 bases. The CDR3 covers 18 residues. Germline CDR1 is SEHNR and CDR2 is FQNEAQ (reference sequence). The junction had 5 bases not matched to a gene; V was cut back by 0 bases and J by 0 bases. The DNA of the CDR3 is TGTGCCAGCAGCTTAGCCCCGGGACTAGCGAGCTCCTACAATGAGCAGTTCTTC. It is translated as CASSLAPGLASSYNEQFF. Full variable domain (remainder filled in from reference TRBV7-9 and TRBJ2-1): DTGVSQNPRHKITKRGQNVTFRCDPISEHNRLYWYRQTLGQGPEFLTYFQNEAQLEKSRLLSDRFSAERPKGSFSTLEIQRTEQGDSAMYLCASSLAPGLASSYNEQFFGPGTRLTVL.

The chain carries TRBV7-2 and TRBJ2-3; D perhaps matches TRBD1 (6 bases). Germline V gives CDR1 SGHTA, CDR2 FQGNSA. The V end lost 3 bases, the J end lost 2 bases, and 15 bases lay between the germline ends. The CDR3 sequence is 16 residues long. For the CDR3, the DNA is TGTGCCAGCAGCTTCCTTTCCGGGACATCCACAGATACGCAGTATTTT. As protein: CASSFLSGTSTDTQYF.